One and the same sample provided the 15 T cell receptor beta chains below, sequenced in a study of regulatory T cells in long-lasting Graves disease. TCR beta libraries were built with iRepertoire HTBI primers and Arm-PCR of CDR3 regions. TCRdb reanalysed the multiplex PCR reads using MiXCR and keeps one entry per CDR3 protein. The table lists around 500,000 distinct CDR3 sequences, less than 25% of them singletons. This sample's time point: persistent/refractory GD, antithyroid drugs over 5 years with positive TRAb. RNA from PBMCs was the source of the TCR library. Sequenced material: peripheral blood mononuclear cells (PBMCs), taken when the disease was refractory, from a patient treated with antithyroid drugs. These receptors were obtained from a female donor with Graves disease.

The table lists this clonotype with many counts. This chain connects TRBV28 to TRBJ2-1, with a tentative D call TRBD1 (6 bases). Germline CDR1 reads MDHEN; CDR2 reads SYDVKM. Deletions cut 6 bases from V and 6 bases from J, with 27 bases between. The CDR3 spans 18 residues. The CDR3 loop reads CASSASGTRRKAANEQFF. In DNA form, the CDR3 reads TGTGCCAGCAGCGCTTCCGGGACACGGAGAAAGGCGGCCAATGAGCAGTTCTTC. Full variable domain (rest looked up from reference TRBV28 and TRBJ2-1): DVKVTQSSRYLVKRTGEKVFLECVQDMDHENMFWYRQDPGLGLRLIYFSYDVKMKEKGDIPEGYSVSREKKERFSLILESASTNQTSMYLCASSASGTRRKAANEQFFGPGTRLTVL.

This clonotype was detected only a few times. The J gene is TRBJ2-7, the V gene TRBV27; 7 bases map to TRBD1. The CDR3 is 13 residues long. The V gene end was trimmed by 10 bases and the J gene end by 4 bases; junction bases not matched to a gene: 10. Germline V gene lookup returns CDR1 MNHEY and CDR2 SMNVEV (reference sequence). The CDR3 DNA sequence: TGTGCCACGGGCCGGGACAGACAATACGAGCAGTACTTC. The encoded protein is CATGRDRQYEQYF.

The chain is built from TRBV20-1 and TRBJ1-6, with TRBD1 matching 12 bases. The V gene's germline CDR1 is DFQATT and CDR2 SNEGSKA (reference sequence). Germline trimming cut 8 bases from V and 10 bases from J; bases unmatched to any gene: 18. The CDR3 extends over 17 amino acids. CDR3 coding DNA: TGCAGTAACATCCCCGGGACAGGGGGCGTAATCGACTCACCCCTCCACTTT. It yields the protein CSNIPGTGGVIDSPLHF.

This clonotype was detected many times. In DNA form, the CDR3 reads TGTGCCAGTTATTCAGGGGGTTCCTATAATTCACCCCTCCACTTT. Its protein product is CASYSGGSYNSPLHF. The chain has TRBV28 and TRBJ1-6; TRBD1 agrees at 7 bases. This CDR3 contains 15 residues. Germline trimming cut 9 bases from V and 1 base from J; bases unmatched to any gene: 6. The germline gives CDR1 MDHEN, CDR2 SYDVKM.

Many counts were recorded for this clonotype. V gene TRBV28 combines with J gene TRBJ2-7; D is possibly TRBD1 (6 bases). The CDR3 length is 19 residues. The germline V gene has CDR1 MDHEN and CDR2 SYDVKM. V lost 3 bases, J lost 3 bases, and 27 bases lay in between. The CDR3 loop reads CASSFFFSTNRQAGYEQYF. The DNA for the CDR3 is TGTGCCAGCAGTTTCTTTTTTTCCACCAACCGACAGGCTGGCTACGAGCAGTACTTC.

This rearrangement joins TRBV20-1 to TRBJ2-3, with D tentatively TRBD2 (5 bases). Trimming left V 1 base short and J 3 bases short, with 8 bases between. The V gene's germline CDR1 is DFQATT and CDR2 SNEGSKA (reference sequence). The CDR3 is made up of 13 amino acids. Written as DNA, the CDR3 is TGCAGTGCTAGAGTGGGAGTGACAGATACGCAGTATTTT. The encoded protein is CSARVGVTDTQYF.

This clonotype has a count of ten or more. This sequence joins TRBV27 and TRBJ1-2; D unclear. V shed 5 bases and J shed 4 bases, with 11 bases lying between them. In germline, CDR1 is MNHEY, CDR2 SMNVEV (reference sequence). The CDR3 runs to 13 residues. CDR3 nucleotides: TGTGCCAGCAGTCCCCGGGTTGGCTATGGCTACACCTTC. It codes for CASSPRVGYGYTF.

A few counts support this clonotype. The DNA of the CDR3 is TGTGCCAGCAGCCAGATGGGACAGGCCATTCACGCTGAAGCTTTCTTT. Encoded protein: CASSQMGQAIHAEAFF. The chain joins TRBV3-2 to TRBJ1-1; the table's D call of TRBD1 was not tested on the DNA. TRBV3-2 has pseudogene status. The CDR3 covers 16 residues.

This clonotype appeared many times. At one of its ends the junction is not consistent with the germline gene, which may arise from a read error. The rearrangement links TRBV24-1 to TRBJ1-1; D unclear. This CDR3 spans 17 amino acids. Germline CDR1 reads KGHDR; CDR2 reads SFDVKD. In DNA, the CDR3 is TGTGCCACCAGTGATTTAGGAAGAGGATTACGGAACACTAAAGCTTTCTTT. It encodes CATSDLGRGLRNTKAFF.

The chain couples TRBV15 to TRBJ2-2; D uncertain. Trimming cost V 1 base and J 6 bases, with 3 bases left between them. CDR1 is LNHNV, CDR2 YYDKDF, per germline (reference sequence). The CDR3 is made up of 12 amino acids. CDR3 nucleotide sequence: TGTGCCACCAGCAGAGTATCCGGGGAGCTGTTTTTT. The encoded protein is CATSRVSGELFF. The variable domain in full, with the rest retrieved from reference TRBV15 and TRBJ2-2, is DAMVIQNPRYQVTQFGKPVTLSCSQTLNHNVMYWYQQKSSQAPKLLFHYYDKDFNNEADTPDNFQSRRPNTSFCFLDIRSPGLGDTAMYLCATSRVSGELFFGEGSRLTVL.

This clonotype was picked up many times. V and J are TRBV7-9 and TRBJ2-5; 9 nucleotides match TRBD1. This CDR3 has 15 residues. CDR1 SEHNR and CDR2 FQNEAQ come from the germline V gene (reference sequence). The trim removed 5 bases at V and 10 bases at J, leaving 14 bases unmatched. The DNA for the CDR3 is TGTGCCAGCAGCGAGGGACAGGGCTCATGGGAGGGCCAGTACTTC. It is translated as CASSEGQGSWEGQYF.

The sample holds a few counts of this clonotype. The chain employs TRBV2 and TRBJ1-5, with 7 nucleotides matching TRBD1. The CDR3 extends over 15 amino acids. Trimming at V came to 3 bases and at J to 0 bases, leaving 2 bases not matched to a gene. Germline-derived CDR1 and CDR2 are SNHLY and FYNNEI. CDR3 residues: CASSDRGLSNQPQHF. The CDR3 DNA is TGTGCCAGCAGTGATAGGGGGCTTAGCAATCAGCCCCAGCATTTT.

DNA for the CDR3: TGTGCCAGCAGTTTCTTACTCCGGGGATCTAACACTGAAGCTTTCTTT. As protein: CASSFLLRGSNTEAFF. The chain is built from TRBV5-5 and TRBJ1-1; D unresolved. Trimming removed 5 bases from V and 2 bases from J, with 19 bases in between. Germline-derived CDR1 and CDR2 are SGHKS and YYEKEE (reference sequence). CDR3 length: 16 residues.

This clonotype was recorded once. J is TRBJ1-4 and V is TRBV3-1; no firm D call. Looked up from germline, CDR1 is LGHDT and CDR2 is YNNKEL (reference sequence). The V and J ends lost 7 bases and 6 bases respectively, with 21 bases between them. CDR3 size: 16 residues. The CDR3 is CASTLTRDGFHEKLFF. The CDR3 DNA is TGTGCCAGCACCTTAACCAGAGACGGTTTTCATGAAAAACTGTTTTTT.

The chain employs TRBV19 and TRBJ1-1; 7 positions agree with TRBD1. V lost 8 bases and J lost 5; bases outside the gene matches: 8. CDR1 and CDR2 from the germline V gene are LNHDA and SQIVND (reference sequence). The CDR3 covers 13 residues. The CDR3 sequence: CASGWKTGTEAFF. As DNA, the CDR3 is TGTGCCAGTGGCTGGAAGACAGGGACTGAAGCTTTCTTT.